The 28 T cell receptor beta chains below were found in one sample sequenced in a study of CD8 T cells in ankylosing spondylitis (dated by TCRdb to 2015 to 2018). The protocol used for the library was 5' RACE. Data came from an Illumina HiSeq 2500. TCRdb cleaned the public reads at Q25 with fastp, built clones with MiXCR and kept in-frame beta chains. Every entry covers one CDR3 protein and lists the most common genes and DNA from its rows. The sample includes roughly 180,000 distinct CDR3 sequences, with around 13% observed a single time. The ten biggest clones cover approximately 16% of the sample. Sequenced: blood, either unsorted or a sorted T cell fraction (not recorded which). Source of these receptors: a male donor with ankylosing spondylitis or in good health (not recorded which).

The table lists this clonotype with a few counts. The chain recombines TRBV5-1 with TRBJ2-5, with D possibly TRBD1 on 7 matching bases. Trimming left V 4 bases short and J 2 bases short, with 15 bases between. The CDR3 is made up of 15 amino acids. The germline gives CDR1 SGHRS, CDR2 YFSETQ. CDR3 DNA: TGCGCCAGCAGCGAAGACAGGGACTTTCAAGAGACCCAGTACTTC. Encoded protein: CASSEDRDFQETQYF.

The chain employs TRBV11-2 and TRBJ2-7; tentative D call: TRBD2 (6 bases). Trimming shortened V by 5 bases and J by 2 bases, and 16 bases separated the two germline ends. This CDR3 contains 15 residues. Germline assignment: CDR1 SGHAT and CDR2 FQNNGV. The CDR3 nucleotides are TGTGCCAGCAGCCCGGAGGGGCCGGGGGCCTACGAGCAGTACTTC. Translation: CASSPEGPGAYEQYF.

The V and J genes are TRBV15 and TRBJ2-3; no firm D call. V dropped 4 bases and J dropped 1 base, with 9 bases sitting between them. Per the germline V gene, CDR1 is LNHNV and CDR2 is YYDKDF (reference sequence). CDR3 length: 14 residues. CDR3 sequence: CATSILGRTDTQYF. The CDR3 region has the DNA TGTGCCACCAGCATCTTAGGGCGCACAGATACGCAGTATTTT.

The V call is TRBV4-1, the J call TRBJ2-7; D is uncertain. V was pared by 3 bases and J by 6 bases, with 12 bases between. The CDR3 spans 13 residues. Germline V gene data show CDR1 as MGHRA and CDR2 as YSYEKL. The CDR3 is CASSHDPPSEQYF. Here the CDR3 DNA reads TGCGCCAGCAGCCATGACCCGCCCTCCGAGCAGTACTTC.

The chain joins TRBV27 to TRBJ1-2; D might be TRBD1 (5 bases). Deletions cut 3 bases from V and 7 bases from J, with 18 bases between. This CDR3 comprises 15 residues. CDR1 MNHEY and CDR2 SMNVEV come from the germline V gene (reference sequence). CDR3 sequence: CASSLGTGGWGGYTF. CDR3 in DNA: TGTGCCAGCAGTTTGGGGACTGGAGGCTGGGGTGGCTACACCTTC.

This chain joins TRBV20-1 and TRBJ1-6; 8 bases map to TRBD1. CDR1 is DFQATT, CDR2 SNEGSKA, per germline (reference sequence). The CDR3 loop spans 15 amino acids. Trimming took 2 bases from V and 8 from J; bases not matched to a gene: 8. Here the CDR3 DNA reads TGCAGTGCTAGACTGGAAGACAGGGGACATTCACCCCTCCACTTT. Its protein product is CSARLEDRGHSPLHF.

This clonotype has just a few counts. The chain has TRBV9 and TRBJ1-2; 7 bases match TRBD1. Germline V gene sequence: CDR1 SGDLS, CDR2 YYNGEE. This CDR3 spans 17 amino acids. Trimming took 0 bases from V and 8 from J; bases not matched to a gene: 16. In DNA form, the CDR3 reads TGTGCCAGCAGCGTAGGATTTTTGACAGGGTGGGTAGGAGGCTACACCTTC. Encoded protein: CASSVGFLTGWVGGYTF. The whole variable domain, remainder taken from reference TRBV9 and TRBJ1-2, is DSGVTQTPKHLITATGQRVTLRCSPRSGDLSVYWYQQSLDQGLQFLIQYYNGEERAKGNILERFSAQQFPDLHSELNLSSLELGDSALYFCASSVGFLTGWVGGYTFGSGTRLTVV.

This chain uses TRBV7-9 with TRBJ2-3; tentatively, D is TRBD1 or TRBD2 (6 bases each). Germline-derived CDR1 and CDR2 are SEHNR and FQNEAQ (reference sequence). This CDR3 spans 15 amino acids. Trimming took off 1 base at V and 5 bases at J, with 13 bases between the two ends. The CDR3 sequence is CASSLEEGVKDTQYF. The CDR3 DNA reads TGTGCCAGCAGCTTAGAGGAGGGGGTGAAAGATACGCAGTATTTT.

This clonotype was detected only a few times. The V call is TRBV5-1, the J call TRBJ2-7; possible D gene TRBD2, 6 bases. Trimming pared 0 bases from V and 4 bases from J, leaving 14 bases between. The CDR3 has 15 amino acids. Germline V CDR1 and CDR2: SGHRS, YFSETQ. For the CDR3, the DNA is TGCGCCAGCAGCTTGGCCGCGGGGCCTCTTTACGAGCAGTACTTC. Translation: CASSLAAGPLYEQYF.

The gene calls are TRBV28 and TRBJ2-7; possible D gene TRBD2, 6 bases. Germline CDR1 and CDR2: MDHEN and SYDVKM. With 2 bases removed from V and 0 bases from J, the gap between germline ends came to 8 bases. This CDR3 contains 14 residues. In nucleotides, the CDR3 is TGTGCCAGCAGTTTAGCGCGGGACTCCTACGAGCAGTACTTC. Encoded protein: CASSLARDSYEQYF.

This clonotype was observed a few times. The V gene is TRBV29-1, the J gene TRBJ2-1; 9 bases match TRBD1. With V trimmed by 6 bases and J by 6 bases, 18 bases remained unmatched. The CDR3 sequence is 17 residues long. Germline V gives CDR1 SQVTM, CDR2 ANQGSEA. CDR3 residues: CSVGGGQGKGSGNEQFF. The DNA for the CDR3 is TGCAGCGTCGGAGGAGGACAGGGGAAAGGGAGTGGCAATGAGCAGTTCTTC.

The table lists this clonotype with a few counts. The J gene is TRBJ2-3, the V gene TRBV12-3 or TRBV12-4; maybe TRBD1 (5 bases). The CDR3 has 15 amino acids. The V and J ends lost 3 bases and 0 bases respectively, with 10 bases between them. CDR3 coding DNA: TGTGCCAGCAGTTTTGGTCGACAGAGCACAGATACGCAGTATTTT. Protein: CASSFGRQSTDTQYF.

The CDR3: CASSLVEGQGRTGELFF. As DNA, the CDR3 is TGTGCCAGCAGCTTAGTGGAAGGACAGGGGAGAACCGGGGAGCTGTTTTTT. The chain uses TRBV7-9 and TRBJ2-2, with 9 bases that match TRBD1. CDR1 SEHNR and CDR2 FQNEAQ come from the germline V gene (reference sequence). J lost 5 bases, V lost 1 base, and 8 bases had no gene match. The CDR3 spans 17 residues.

The chain joins TRBV5-5 to TRBJ2-1; D may be TRBD1 or TRBD2 (5 bases each). Trimming cost V 3 bases and J 5 bases, with 6 bases left between them. Per germline, CDR1 SGHKS and CDR2 YYEKEE (reference sequence). The CDR3 sequence is 12 residues long. The CDR3 nucleotides are TGTGCCAGCAGCTGGGGACACAATGAGCAGTTCTTC. It encodes CASSWGHNEQFF.

This clonotype was counted a few times. The chain joins TRBV15 to TRBJ2-1; tentative D call: TRBD2 (5 bases). Trimming took off 1 base at V and 15 bases at J, with 16 bases between the two ends. The CDR3 spans 13 residues. The germline CDR1 and CDR2 sequences are LNHNV and YYDKDF (reference sequence). In DNA, the CDR3 is TGTGCCACCAGCAGAGTCGAGGGCCCACAGCGGTTCTTC. Translating gives CATSRVEGPQRFF.

The V call is TRBV7-8, the J call TRBJ2-1, with no clear D. Trimming left V 1 base short and J 4 bases short, with 8 bases between. This CDR3 comprises 14 residues. Germline V gene sequence: CDR1 SGHVS, CDR2 FQNEAQ. CDR3 in DNA: TGTGCCAGCAGCTTAGAAGGCCAGTACAATGAGCAGTTCTTC. Protein product: CASSLEGQYNEQFF. Combining the CDR3 with reference TRBV7-8 and TRBJ2-1 gives the whole variable domain GAGVSQSPRYKVAKRGQDVALRCDPISGHVSLFWYQQALGQGPEFLTYFQNEAQLDKSGLPSDRFFAERPEGSVSTLKIQRTQQEDSAVYLCASSLEGQYNEQFFGPGTRLTVL.

This sequence joins TRBV10-2 and TRBJ1-2, with D possibly TRBD1 on 6 matching bases. CDR3 length: 15 residues. Germline V gives CDR1 WSHSY, CDR2 SAAADI. V was cut by 4 bases and J by 6 bases, with 18 bases left in between. The CDR3 DNA sequence: TGCGCCAGCAGTGCCGTGGGGCAGGGGATCCATGGCTACACCTTC. Amino acid sequence: CASSAVGQGIHGYTF.

The chain uses TRBV3-1 and TRBJ2-1; 13 nucleotides line up with TRBD2. The CDR3 runs 20 residues. Germline V gene lookup returns CDR1 LGHDT and CDR2 YNNKEL (reference sequence). J gave up 5 bases and V 4 bases, and 17 bases lay outside the gene matches. DNA of the CDR3: TGTGCCAGCAGCCTAGTGGGGGGACTAGCGGGATTAACTTCGCACAATGAGCAGTTCTTC. Protein sequence: CASSLVGGLAGLTSHNEQFF.

Ten or more counts support this clonotype. Here the CDR3 DNA reads TGCGCCAGCAGCCCGGGACCGTTTTGGAATGGCTACACCTTC. It codes for CASSPGPFWNGYTF. The chain uses TRBV5-1 and TRBJ1-2; maybe TRBD1 (5 bases). CDR3 length: 14 residues. Germline values: CDR1 SGHRS, CDR2 YFSETQ. The V and J ends lost 4 bases and 6 bases respectively, with 16 bases between them.

This clonotype has more than one count but fewer than ten. The V call is TRBV27, the J call TRBJ2-1, with 12 bases matching TRBD2. The J segment lost 5 bases and the V segment lost 4 bases, leaving 3 bases of the junction unmatched. The CDR3 consists of 15 residues. Germline-derived CDR1 and CDR2 are MNHEY and SMNVEV (reference sequence). The CDR3 region is CASSSGTSGHNEQFF. The CDR3 region has the DNA TGTGCCAGCAGTTCAGGGACTAGCGGGCACAATGAGCAGTTCTTC.

Only a few counts were recorded for this clonotype. The chain is built from TRBV5-5 and TRBJ2-1, with 8 bases identical to TRBD2. This CDR3 region has 15 residues. Germline lookup yields CDR1 SGHKS and CDR2 YYEKEE (reference sequence). With V trimmed by 4 bases and J by 0 bases, 3 bases remained unmatched. The CDR3 DNA reads as TGTGCCAGCAGCCGCGGGAGGAGCTCCTACAATGAGCAGTTCTTC. It yields the protein CASSRGRSSYNEQFF. Together with reference TRBV5-5 and TRBJ2-1, the CDR3 gives the full variable domain: DAGVTQSPTHLIKTRGQQVTLRCSPISGHKSVSWYQQVLGQGPQFIFQYYEKEERGRGNFPDRFSARQFPNYSSELNVNALLLGDSALYLCASSRGRSSYNEQFFGPGTRLTVL.

The V gene is TRBV7-9, the J gene TRBJ2-4; D unresolved. V was clipped by 1 base and J by 0 bases, with 7 bases between them. The CDR3 has 15 residues. Looked up from germline, CDR1 is SEHNR and CDR2 is FQNEAQ (reference sequence). The CDR3 protein is CASSLGQLAKNIQYF. In DNA, the CDR3 is TGTGCCAGCAGCTTAGGGCAGCTAGCCAAAAACATTCAGTACTTC.

This clonotype has more than one count but fewer than ten. The gene calls are TRBV5-1 and TRBJ2-1, with 11 bases lining up with TRBD2. Germline lookup yields CDR1 SGHRS and CDR2 YFSETQ. This CDR3 is 17 amino acids long. V was pared by 4 bases and J by 2 bases, with 8 bases of the junction left unmatched. The CDR3 region is CASSPGLAEGPYNEQFF. CDR3 bases: TGCGCCAGCAGCCCGGGACTAGCGGAGGGCCCCTACAATGAGCAGTTCTTC.

The chain is built from TRBV11-2 and TRBJ2-3, with TRBD2 matching 8 bases. The CDR3 runs to 15 residues. The junction had 4 bases not matched to a gene; V was cut back by 1 base and J by 4 bases. Per germline, CDR1 SGHAT and CDR2 FQNNGV. Here the CDR3 reads CASSLGAGVSDTQYF. The CDR3 bases are TGTGCCAGCAGCTTAGGAGCGGGGGTGTCAGATACGCAGTATTTT.

The sample holds many counts of this clonotype. V usage is TRBV12-3 or TRBV12-4 and J usage is TRBJ2-5; maybe TRBD2 (5 bases). The germline V and J ends were trimmed by 7 bases and 5 bases, with 11 bases remaining between them. The CDR3 runs 12 residues. Written as DNA, the CDR3 is TGTGCCAGCACGGTAGCGTATGAGACCCAGTACTTC. It translates to CASTVAYETQYF.

The V call is TRBV6-5, the J call TRBJ2-1; 8 nucleotides match TRBD2. Germline V gives CDR1 MNHEY, CDR2 SVGAGI. The CDR3 length is 15 residues. Trimming cost V 2 bases and J 2 bases; bases outside gene matches: 2. The CDR3 here is CASSYKREPYNEQFF. Written as DNA, the CDR3 is TGTGCCAGCAGTTACAAGCGGGAGCCCTACAATGAGCAGTTCTTC.

This clonotype showed up just a few times. This chain links TRBV10-2 with TRBJ1-2; 7 bases match TRBD1. V lost 4 bases to trimming and J lost 2 bases; unmatched junction nucleotides: 1. Looked up from germline, CDR1 is WSHSY and CDR2 is SAAADI. The CDR3 has 13 residues. The CDR3 spells CASSGGQNYGYTF. CDR3 in DNA: TGCGCCAGCAGTGGGGGACAGAACTATGGCTACACCTTC.

This chain uses TRBV4-1 with TRBJ2-5; D call uncertain. CDR3 length equals 16 residues. With 4 bases removed from V and 0 bases from J, the gap between germline ends came to 15 bases. In germline, CDR1 is MGHRA, CDR2 YSYEKL. The CDR3 is CASSPIGRQYQETQYF. In nucleotides, the CDR3 is TGCGCCAGCAGCCCAATCGGGCGACAATACCAAGAGACCCAGTACTTC.